The 20 T cell receptor beta chains in this list originate from one sample, sequenced in a study of blood T cell repertoires in COVID-19. Produced via immunoSEQ multiplex PCR; TCRdb's table is partial and in-frame only. The table records under 200,000 clones, approximately 86% of them present only once. Material for sequencing was peripheral blood. All receptors derive from a woman older than 75 with COVID-19, enrolled during active disease.

The CDR3 region has the DNA TGTGCCAGCAGTTTATCGGACAGGGGGGAGACCCAGTACTTC. It specifies CASSLSDRGETQYF. This chain uses TRBV27 with TRBJ2-5; 10 nucleotides align to TRBD1. Germline trimming cut 0 bases from V and 5 bases from J; bases unmatched to any gene: 0. Germline V gives CDR1 MNHEY, CDR2 SMNVEV (reference sequence). This CDR3 region has 14 residues.

The chain joins TRBV28 to TRBJ2-7; the D gene is possibly TRBD1 (7 bases). The CDR3 has 16 amino acids. Germline CDR1 and CDR2: MDHEN and SYDVKM. Trimming shortened V by 8 bases and J by 4 bases, and 24 bases separated the two germline ends. The CDR3 DNA follows: TGTGCCAGCTCCATCCAATCAGGGGGGCGTTTATACGAGCAGTACTTC. Translating it yields CASSIQSGGRLYEQYF. The variable domain in full, with the rest retrieved from reference TRBV28 and TRBJ2-7, is DVKVTQSSRYLVKRTGEKVFLECVQDMDHENMFWYRQDPGLGLRLIYFSYDVKMKEKGDIPEGYSVSREKKERFSLILESASTNQTSMYLCASSIQSGGRLYEQYFGPGTRLTVT.

The rearrangement links TRBV5-4 to TRBJ2-7; 7 nucleotides align to TRBD2. CDR1 and CDR2 from the germline V gene are SGHNT and YYREEE (reference sequence). The trim removed 4 bases at V and 0 bases at J, leaving 1 base unmatched. The CDR3 length is 13 residues. CDR3 in DNA: TGTGCCAGCAGCGGCGGGGGCTCCTACGAGCAGTACTTC. It specifies CASSGGGSYEQYF.

The V and J genes are TRBV28 and TRBJ1-1; D is uncertain. CDR1 and CDR2 from the germline V gene are MDHEN and SYDVKM. V lost 4 bases and J lost 8, with 11 bases in between. The CDR3 consists of 12 residues. Here the CDR3 DNA reads TGTGCCAGCAGTTCTTCCATGAGAGAAGCTTTCTTT. Its translation: CASSSSMREAFF. Full variable domain (missing parts from reference TRBV28 and TRBJ1-1): DVKVTQSSRYLVKRTGEKVFLECVQDMDHENMFWYRQDPGLGLRLIYFSYDVKMKEKGDIPEGYSVSREKKERFSLILESASTNQTSMYLCASSSSMREAFFGQGTRLTVV.

The gene calls are TRBV20-1 and TRBJ1-4; no reliable D call. Germline V gene lookup returns CDR1 DFQATT and CDR2 SNEGSKA (reference sequence). The CDR3 consists of 11 residues. DNA for the CDR3: TGCAGCGTGGTCGCGGGGGAAAAACTGTTTTTT. Its protein is CSVVAGEKLFF.

The rearrangement joins TRBV10-3 to TRBJ2-1; 12 nucleotides line up with TRBD1. This CDR3 region has 17 residues. V dropped 5 bases and J dropped 7; count of bases not matched to a gene: 12. CDR1 is ENHRY and CDR2 is SYGVKD in the germline V gene. CDR3 in DNA: TGTGCCATCAGTTTCTCCTCCGGGACAGGGGGCGGAAATGAGCAGTTCTTC. Amino acids: CAISFSSGTGGGNEQFF.

This chain uses TRBV6-6 with TRBJ2-2; TRBD1 agrees at 8 bases. Unmatched junction bases numbered 13, after V lost 7 bases and J lost 6 bases. Germline V gene lookup returns CDR1 MNHNY and CDR2 SVGAGI (reference sequence). The CDR3 has 16 residues. The CDR3 bases are TGTGCCAGCAACACCAGGACAGGGCTTAGCCCCGGGGAGCTGTTTTTT. Translated: CASNTRTGLSPGELFF.

The chain recombines TRBV19 with TRBJ1-3; unclear D gene. Germline CDR1 is LNHDA and CDR2 is SQIVND (reference sequence). V shed 7 bases and J shed 0 bases, with 13 bases lying between them. The CDR3 spans 15 residues. The DNA for the CDR3 is TGTGCCAGTAAGGAGGGCCGGCTCTCTGGAAACACCATATATTTT. Translating it yields CASKEGRLSGNTIYF.

The chain uses TRBV4-3 and TRBJ2-3; no firm D call. Looked up from germline, CDR1 is LGHNA and CDR2 is YSLEER. V gave up 0 bases and J gave up 1 base, with 5 bases separating them. The CDR3 is 14 amino acids. The CDR3 nucleotides read TGCGCCAGCAGCCAAGATCGTGGCACAGATACGCAGTATTTT. This encodes CASSQDRGTDTQYF.

This chain links TRBV7-2 with TRBJ1-4; no definite D call. The CDR3 runs 15 residues. The V gene's germline CDR1 is SGHTA and CDR2 FQGNSA. With 4 bases removed from V and 4 bases from J, the gap between germline ends came to 13 bases. The CDR3 spells CASSSGRGFNEKLFF. DNA of the CDR3: TGTGCCAGCAGCTCTGGACGGGGATTTAATGAAAAACTGTTTTTT.

The chain links TRBV15 to TRBJ2-7, with D unresolved. Trimming took off 0 bases at V and 0 bases at J, with 6 bases between the two ends. The length of the CDR3 is 14 residues. CDR1 and CDR2 from the germline V gene are LNHNV and YYDKDF (reference sequence). CDR3 sequence (DNA): TGTGCCACCAGCAGAGATCCCAGCTCCTACGAGCAGTACTTC. Translation: CATSRDPSSYEQYF. The full variable domain, its missing parts supplied by reference TRBV15 and TRBJ2-7, is DAMVIQNPRYQVTQFGKPVTLSCSQTLNHNVMYWYQQKSSQAPKLLFHYYDKDFNNEADTPDNFQSRRPNTSFCFLDIRSPGLGDTAMYLCATSRDPSSYEQYFGPGTRLTVT.

This chain uses TRBV7-2 with TRBJ1-1; D is ambiguous. The V and J ends lost 5 bases and 1 base respectively, with 14 bases between them. The CDR3 length is 15 residues. Germline V CDR1 and CDR2: SGHTA, FQGNSA. CDR3 in amino acids: CASSAYPPGNTEAFF. CDR3 DNA sequence: TGTGCCAGCAGCGCATATCCTCCAGGGAACACTGAAGCTTTCTTT. The complete variable domain, with remaining parts taken from reference TRBV7-2 and TRBJ1-1, reads GAGVSQSPSNKVTEKGKDVELRCDPISGHTALYWYRQSLGQGLEFLIYFQGNSAPDKSGLPSDRFSAERTGGSVSTLTIQRTQQEDSAVYLCASSAYPPGNTEAFFGQGTRLTVV.

The V and J genes are TRBV5-6 and TRBJ1-1; a weak D match, TRBD1 (5 bases). The germline V gene has CDR1 SGHDT and CDR2 YYEEEE. The CDR3 has 14 residues. V was clipped by 4 bases and J by 4 bases, with 14 bases between them. The CDR3 sequence is CASSVGQLGTEAFF. The CDR3 DNA reads TGTGCCAGCAGCGTTGGACAATTGGGCACTGAAGCTTTCTTT.

Notes on this clone: No DNA is shown, since the ends of the CDR3 on it are uncertain; the CDR3 is the one TCRdb lists. The chain uses TRBV12-1 and TRBJ2-5; the table's D call of TRBD1 was not tested on the DNA. TRBV12-1 is designated a pseudogene. The CDR3 sequence runs 17 residues, both termini included. The CDR3 loop reads CASSFALGTEYQETQYF.

The V and J genes are TRBV19 and TRBJ1-1, with a possible D match to TRBD1 (6 bases). CDR3 length: 14 amino acids. V was shortened by 1 base and J by 5 bases, with 11 bases between the two germline ends. Germline V CDR1 and CDR2: LNHDA, SQIVND (reference sequence). The DNA of the CDR3 is TGTGCCAGTAGTATAGGAAACAGGGAGACTGAAGCTTTCTTT. As protein: CASSIGNRETEAFF.

This clone was seen more than once but under ten times. This chain uses TRBV28 with TRBJ1-2; D gene unclear. The CDR3 totals 13 residues. Germline V lookup: CDR1 MDHEN, CDR2 SYDVKM. The V end lost 3 bases, the J end lost 2 bases, and 7 bases lay between the germline ends. CDR3 region: CASSFDKNYGYTF. CDR3 sequence (DNA): TGTGCCAGCAGTTTCGACAAAAACTATGGCTACACCTTC.

The chain has TRBV6-1 and TRBJ1-1, with 7 bases matching TRBD1. Germline V gene data show CDR1 as MNHNS and CDR2 as SASEGT. The length of the CDR3 is 16 residues. The ends lost 5 bases at V and 0 bases at J; junction bases unmatched: 9. CDR3 protein: CASSKGGNSMNTEAFF. The CDR3 bases are TGTGCCAGCAGTAAAGGGGGCAACAGTATGAACACTGAAGCTTTCTTT.

The V and J genes are TRBV6-1 and TRBJ1-1; TRBD1 agrees at 9 bases. Germline V gene data show CDR1 as MNHNS and CDR2 as SASEGT. V gave up 3 bases and J gave up 7 bases; unmatched junction bases: 6. CDR3 length: 14 residues. In nucleotides, the CDR3 is TGTGCCAGCAGTGACCGGGACAGGGCGGTTGAAGCTTTCTTT. Residues: CASSDRDRAVEAFF.

The V and J genes are TRBV3-1 (or the pseudogene TRBV3-2) and TRBJ2-1; TRBD2 matches 7 bases. J gave up 6 bases and V 4 bases, and 6 bases lay outside the gene matches. CDR1 and CDR2 (germline): LGHDT, YNNKEL (reference sequence). CDR3 length: 14 residues. CDR3 sequence reads: CASSRTGGGNEQFF. In DNA, the CDR3 is TGTGCCAGCAGCCGAACGGGAGGAGGCAATGAGCAGTTCTTC.

This clone showed up just a few times. This chain connects TRBV18 to TRBJ1-6; 8 positions agree with TRBD1. Trimming cost V 1 base and J 9 bases; bases outside gene matches: 5. Germline CDR1 is KGHSH and CDR2 is LQKENI. The CDR3 runs 15 residues. This chain's CDR3 is CASSPQGGQGSPLHF. The CDR3 region has the DNA TGTGCCAGCTCACCACAGGGTGGACAGGGTTCACCCCTCCACTTT.